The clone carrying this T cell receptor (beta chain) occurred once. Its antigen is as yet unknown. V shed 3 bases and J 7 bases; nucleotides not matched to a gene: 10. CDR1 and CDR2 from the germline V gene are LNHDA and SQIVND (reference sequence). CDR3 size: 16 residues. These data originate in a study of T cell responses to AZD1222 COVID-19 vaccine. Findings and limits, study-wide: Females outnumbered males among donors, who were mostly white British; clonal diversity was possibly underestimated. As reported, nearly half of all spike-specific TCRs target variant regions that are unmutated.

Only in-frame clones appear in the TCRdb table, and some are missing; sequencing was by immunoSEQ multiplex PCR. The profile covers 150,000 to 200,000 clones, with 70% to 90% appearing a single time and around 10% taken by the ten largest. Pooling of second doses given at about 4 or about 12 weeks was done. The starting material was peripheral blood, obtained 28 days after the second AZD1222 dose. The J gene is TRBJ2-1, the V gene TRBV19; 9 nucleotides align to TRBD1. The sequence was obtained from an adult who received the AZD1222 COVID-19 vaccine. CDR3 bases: TGTGCCAGTAGTATGGAAACAGGGGGCGTTCGGAATGAGCAGTTCTTC. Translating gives CASSMETGGVRNEQFF.